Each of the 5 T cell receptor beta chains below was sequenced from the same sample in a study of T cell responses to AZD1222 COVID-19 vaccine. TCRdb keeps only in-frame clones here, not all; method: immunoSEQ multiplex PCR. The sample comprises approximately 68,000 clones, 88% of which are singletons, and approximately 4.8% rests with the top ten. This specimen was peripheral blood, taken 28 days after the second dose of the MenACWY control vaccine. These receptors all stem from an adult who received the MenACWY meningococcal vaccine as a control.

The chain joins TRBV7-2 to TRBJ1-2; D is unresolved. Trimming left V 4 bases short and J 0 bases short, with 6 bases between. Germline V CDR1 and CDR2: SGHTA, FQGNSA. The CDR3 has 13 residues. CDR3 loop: CASSSGANYGYTF. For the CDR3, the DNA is TGTGCCAGCAGCTCCGGGGCTAACTATGGCTACACCTTC.

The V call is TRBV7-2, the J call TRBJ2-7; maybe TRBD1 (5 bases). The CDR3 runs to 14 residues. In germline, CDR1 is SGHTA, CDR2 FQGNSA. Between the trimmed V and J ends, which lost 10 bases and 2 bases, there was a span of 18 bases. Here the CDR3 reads CATRPAGITYEQYF. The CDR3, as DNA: TGTGCCACCAGACCGGCAGGGATAACCTACGAGCAGTACTTC.

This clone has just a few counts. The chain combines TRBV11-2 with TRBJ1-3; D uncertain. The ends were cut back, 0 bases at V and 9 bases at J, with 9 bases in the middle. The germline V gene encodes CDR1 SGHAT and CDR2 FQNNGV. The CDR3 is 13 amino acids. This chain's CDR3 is CASSLESGGTIYF. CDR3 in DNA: TGTGCCAGCAGCTTAGAGAGCGGCGGCACCATATATTTT.

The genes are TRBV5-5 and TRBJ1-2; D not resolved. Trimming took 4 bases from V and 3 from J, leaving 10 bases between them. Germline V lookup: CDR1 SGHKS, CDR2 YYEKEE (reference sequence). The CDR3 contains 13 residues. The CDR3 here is CASSPGLHYGYTF. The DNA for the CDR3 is TGTGCCAGCAGCCCCGGACTACACTATGGCTACACCTTC.

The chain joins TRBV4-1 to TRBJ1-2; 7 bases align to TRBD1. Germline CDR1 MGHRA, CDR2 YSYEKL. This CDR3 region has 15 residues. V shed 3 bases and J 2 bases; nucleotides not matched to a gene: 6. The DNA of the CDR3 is TGCGCCAGCAGCCAGACAGGGCTTAGGAACTATGGCTACACCTTC. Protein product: CASSQTGLRNYGYTF.